This note documents a single T cell receptor beta chain sequence. This entry is derived from a study of Ad26.COV2.S vaccination and SARS-CoV-2 variants. This sample's treatment: approximately 18 received Ad26.COV2.S at low or high dose, single or two shots; 5 received placebo; per-sample allocation not given. The samples date from day 63 after the first vaccine or placebo injection. The method was immunoSEQ multiplex PCR; TCRdb's version includes in-frame clones alone and lacks a portion of them. The profile shows 380,000 or so clones, 86% of them singletons. Germline CDR1 is SGHTA and CDR2 is FQGNSA. This CDR3 comprises 13 residues. Trimming shortened V by 1 base and J by 7 bases, and 10 bases separated the two germline ends.

V usage is TRBV7-2 and J usage is TRBJ1-2; D is uncertain. The starting material was peripheral blood, obtained in a trial of Ad26.COV2.S vaccine versus placebo. The receptor was isolated from a person between 18 and 59 years old who received the Ad26.COV2.S COVID-19 vaccine or a placebo. CDR3 residues: CASSLEGQAGYTF. DNA for the CDR3: TGTGCCAGCAGCTTAGAAGGCCAGGCTGGCTACACCTTC.